The text below deals with one T cell receptor beta chain. Original processing methods: Nucleated cell number was recorded as an estimate derived from reference gene primer amplification. Generated by immunoSEQ multiplex PCR, the TCRdb table keeps only in-frame clones and is missing some. That table is the source of V, J and clone size, and D and trimming were worked out from the DNA. The table shows a few hundred thousand clones, with around 85% occurring only once. The sample belongs to a study of blood T cell repertoires in COVID-19. CDR3 length equals 13 residues. Germline values: CDR1 MNHEY, CDR2 SVGAGI. Trimming removed 6 bases from V and 5 bases from J, with 11 bases in between. This study enrolled people aged roughly 18 to 89 from about 24 US geographic areas. Recovered status applied to Cohort 3 donors who had two consecutive negative PCRs. It also applied to those with clearance or with symptom resolution.

The source material was PBMCs or T cells enriched from blood (not recorded which). The receptor was isolated from a man aged 35 to 55 who had recovered from COVID-19. The chain recombines TRBV6-5 with TRBJ2-1; no clear D gene. CDR3 residues: CASSPTGNNEQFF. The CDR3 DNA sequence: TGTGCCAGCAGCCCGACTGGAAACAATGAGCAGTTCTTC.